This T cell receptor beta chain was sequenced for a study of shared T cell receptors in the human thymus. The data were produced by immunoSEQ multiplex PCR, yet TCRdb's version contains in-frame clones alone and is incomplete. In the table there are hundreds of thousands of clones, around 87% of which are singletons. The sample was also linked to a second study, of human thymus T cells. This second report adds: Thymic tissue was derived from resections collected during corrective heart surgery. Related research reported highly overlapping thymic repertoires among unrelated individuals.

The sequencing input was thymocytes. The sequence derives from a boy under two years old with a congenital heart defect.

CDR3 nucleotides: TGTGCCAGCAGTTATAAGGGGGGGGACTCCTACGAGCAGTACTTC. It codes for CASSYKGGDSYEQYF. The rearrangement uses TRBV6-5 and TRBJ2-7; a possible D gene is TRBD2 (7 bases). The CDR3 loop spans 15 amino acids. Trimming took off 3 bases at V and 0 bases at J, with 12 bases between the two ends. Germline V gene sequence: CDR1 MNHEY, CDR2 SVGAGI.